This T cell receptor (beta chain) was recorded in a study of blood T cell repertoires in COVID-19. Looking at the study overall: Italy, Spain and the United States were the sources of the convalescent and acute COVID-19 samples.

Germline CDR1 LGHNT, CDR2 FRNRAP. CDR3 length: 15 amino acids. Trimming took 4 bases from V and 5 from J, leaving 17 bases between them. Measured with immunoSEQ multiplex PCR; TCRdb has only the in-frame clones, and not every one. The sample includes 150,000 to 200,000 clones, 70% to 90% of them seen just once. Sequencing was carried out using peripheral blood. The receptor was isolated from a man between 70 and 80 years old with active or convalescent COVID-19. The chain couples TRBV12-5 to TRBJ2-5; D is possibly TRBD1 (5 bases). The DNA of the CDR3 is TGTGCTAGTGGTTCTGGGGCCGCCTCAGCGGAGACCCAGTACTTC. This gives the protein CASGSGAASAETQYF.